The sequence of this TCR beta chain was determined in a study of cytomegalovirus exposure and HLA in healthy donors. This CDR3 spans 15 amino acids. In germline, CDR1 is MNHNY, CDR2 SVGAGI (reference sequence). Primers for the PCR totalled 60 Vbeta and 13 Jbeta. TCRdb's table, derived via immunoSEQ multiplex PCR, lists solely in-frame clones and lacks some. The sample records approximately 160,000 clones, roughly 84% being singletons. The receptor comes from a boy aged 2 to 10 in good health and CMV-seronegative. The sequenced material came from PBMCs. The gene calls are TRBV6-6 and TRBJ2-5; 13 bases agree with TRBD2. The closer fit of TRBJ2-7 to the DNA end suggests the J call may be wrong. The CDR3 DNA reads as TGTGCCAGCAGCCTGGGACTAGCGGGACCCTACGAGCAGTACTTC. Its translation is CASSLGLAGPYEQYF.